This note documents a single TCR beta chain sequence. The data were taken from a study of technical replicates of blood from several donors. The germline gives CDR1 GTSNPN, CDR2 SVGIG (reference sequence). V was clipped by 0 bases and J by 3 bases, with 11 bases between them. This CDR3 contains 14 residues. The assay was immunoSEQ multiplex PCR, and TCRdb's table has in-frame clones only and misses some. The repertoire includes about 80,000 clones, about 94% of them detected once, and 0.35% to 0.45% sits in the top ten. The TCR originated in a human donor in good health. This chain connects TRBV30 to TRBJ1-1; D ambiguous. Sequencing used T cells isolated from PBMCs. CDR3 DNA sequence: TGTGCCTGGAGTGTAGTCCAGGTTGACACTGAAGCTTTCTTT. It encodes CAWSVVQVDTEAFF.